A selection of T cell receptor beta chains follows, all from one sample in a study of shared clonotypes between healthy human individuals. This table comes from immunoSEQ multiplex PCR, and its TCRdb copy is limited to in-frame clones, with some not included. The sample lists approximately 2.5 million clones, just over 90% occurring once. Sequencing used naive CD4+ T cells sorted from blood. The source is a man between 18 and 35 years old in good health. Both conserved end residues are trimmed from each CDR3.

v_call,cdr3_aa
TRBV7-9,ASGRPFQETQY
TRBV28,ASSLGGTGSNEQY
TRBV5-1,ASRQSARGTDTQY
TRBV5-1,ASSQGQNTEAF
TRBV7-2,ASSSTSGTGFYEQY
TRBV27,ASSWMGQASGELF
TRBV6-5,ASSYDERRLHTEAF
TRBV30,AWSGRGSTDTQY
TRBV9,ASSVALGNPYGYT
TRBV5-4,ASSLTGGQRETQY
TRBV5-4,ASSSPASGKSEQY
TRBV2,ASSEAWGTSNYEQY
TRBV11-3,ASSLEGASYEQY
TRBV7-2,ASSSRAGGPSYEQY
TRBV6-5,ASSYGAGGQGEQY
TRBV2,ASSVQGQRNEKLF
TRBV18,ASSRQGGLTPNTEAF
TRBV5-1,ASSFGTVNSPLH
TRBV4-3,ASSQDRTGKLYNEQF
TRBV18,ASSPGLAGAYEQY
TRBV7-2,ASSLQSQGNSPLH
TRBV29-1,SVDRDRGETQY
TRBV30,AWRGSREQF
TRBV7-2,ASSLVGTGLHQPQH
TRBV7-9,ASSSRTGLHINYGYT
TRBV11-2,ASSLERETQY
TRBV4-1,ASSQKGPGGLGYEKLF
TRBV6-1,ASSPDRYSDYGYT
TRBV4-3,ASSQDAALEF
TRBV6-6,ASSYSRTGPTYEQY
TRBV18,ASSPLTATETQY
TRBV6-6,ASSYTGDYGYT
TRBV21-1,ASSKGSAGRPSGNTIY